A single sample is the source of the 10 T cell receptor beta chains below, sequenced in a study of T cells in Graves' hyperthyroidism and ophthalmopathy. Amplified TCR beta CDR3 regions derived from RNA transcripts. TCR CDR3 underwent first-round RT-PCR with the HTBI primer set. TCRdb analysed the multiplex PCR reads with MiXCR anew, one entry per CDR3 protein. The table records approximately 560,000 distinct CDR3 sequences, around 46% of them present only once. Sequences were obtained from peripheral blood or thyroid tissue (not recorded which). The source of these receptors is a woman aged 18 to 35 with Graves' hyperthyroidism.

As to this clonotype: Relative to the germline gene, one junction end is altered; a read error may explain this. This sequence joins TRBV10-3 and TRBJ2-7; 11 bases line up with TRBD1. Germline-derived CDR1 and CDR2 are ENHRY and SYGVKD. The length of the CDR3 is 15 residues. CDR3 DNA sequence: TGTGCCAGCAGTCGCCAGGGACAGGGGGCCTACGAGCAGTACTTC. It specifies CASSRQGQGAYEQYF.

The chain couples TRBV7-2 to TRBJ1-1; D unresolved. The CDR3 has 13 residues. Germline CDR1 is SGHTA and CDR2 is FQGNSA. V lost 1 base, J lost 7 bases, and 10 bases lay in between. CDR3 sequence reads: CASSLDGSLEAFF. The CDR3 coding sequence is TGTGCCAGCAGCTTAGATGGCAGCCTTGAAGCTTTCTTT. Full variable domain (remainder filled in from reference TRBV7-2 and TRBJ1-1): GAGVSQSPSNKVTEKGKDVELRCDPISGHTALYWYRQSLGQGLEFLIYFQGNSAPDKSGLPSDRFSAERTGGSVSTLTIQRTQQEDSAVYLCASSLDGSLEAFFGQGTRLTVV.

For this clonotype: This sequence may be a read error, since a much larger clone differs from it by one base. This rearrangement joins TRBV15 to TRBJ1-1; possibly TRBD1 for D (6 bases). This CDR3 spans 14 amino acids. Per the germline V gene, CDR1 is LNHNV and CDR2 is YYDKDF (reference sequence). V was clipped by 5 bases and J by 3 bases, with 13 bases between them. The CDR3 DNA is TGTGCCACCAGCGCCCGGACAGAGGACACTGAAGCTTTCTTT. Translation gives CATSARTEDTEAFF.

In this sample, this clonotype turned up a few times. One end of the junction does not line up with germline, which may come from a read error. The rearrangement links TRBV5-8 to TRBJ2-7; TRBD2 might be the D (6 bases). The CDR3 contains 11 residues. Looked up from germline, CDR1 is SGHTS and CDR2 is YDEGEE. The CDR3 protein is CASKTGGEFTF. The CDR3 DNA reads TGTGCCAGCAAGACCGGCGGGGAATTTACTTTC.

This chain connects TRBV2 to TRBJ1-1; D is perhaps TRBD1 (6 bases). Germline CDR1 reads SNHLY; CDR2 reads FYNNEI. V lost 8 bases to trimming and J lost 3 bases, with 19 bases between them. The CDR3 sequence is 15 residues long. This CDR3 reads CASSPSGAQDTEAFF. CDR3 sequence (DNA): TGTGCCAGCTCGCCCTCGGGGGCGCAGGACACTGAAGCTTTCTTT.

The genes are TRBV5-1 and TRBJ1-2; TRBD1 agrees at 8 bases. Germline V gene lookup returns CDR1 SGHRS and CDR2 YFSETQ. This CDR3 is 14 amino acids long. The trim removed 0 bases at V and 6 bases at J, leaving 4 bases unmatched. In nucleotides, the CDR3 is TGCGCCAGCAGCTTGGTAGGACAGGGCGATGGCTACACCTTC. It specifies CASSLVGQGDGYTF.

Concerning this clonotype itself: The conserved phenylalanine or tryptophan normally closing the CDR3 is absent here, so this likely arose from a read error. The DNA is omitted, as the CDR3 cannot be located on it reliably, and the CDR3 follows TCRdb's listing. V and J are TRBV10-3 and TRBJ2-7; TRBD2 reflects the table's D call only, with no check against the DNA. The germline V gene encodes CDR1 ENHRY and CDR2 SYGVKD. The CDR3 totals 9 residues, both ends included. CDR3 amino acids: CAISDHRTS.

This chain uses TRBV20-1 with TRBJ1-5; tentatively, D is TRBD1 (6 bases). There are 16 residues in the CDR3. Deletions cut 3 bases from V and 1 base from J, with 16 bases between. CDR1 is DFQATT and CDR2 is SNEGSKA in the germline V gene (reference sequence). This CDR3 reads CSASQQGRGSNQPQHF. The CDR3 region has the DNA TGCAGTGCTAGTCAACAGGGAAGGGGGAGCAATCAGCCCCAGCATTTT.

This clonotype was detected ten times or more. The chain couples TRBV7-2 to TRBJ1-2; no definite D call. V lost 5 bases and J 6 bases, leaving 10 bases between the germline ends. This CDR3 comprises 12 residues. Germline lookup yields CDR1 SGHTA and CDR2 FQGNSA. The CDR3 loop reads CASSVRLDGYTF. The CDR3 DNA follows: TGTGCCAGCAGCGTCCGACTGGATGGCTACACCTTC.

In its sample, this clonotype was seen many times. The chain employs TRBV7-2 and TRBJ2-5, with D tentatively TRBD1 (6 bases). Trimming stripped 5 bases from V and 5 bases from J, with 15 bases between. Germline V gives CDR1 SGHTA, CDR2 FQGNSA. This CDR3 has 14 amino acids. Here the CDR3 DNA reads TGTGCCAGCAGCAGGGGACACCCACGGGAGACCCAGTACTTC. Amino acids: CASSRGHPRETQYF.